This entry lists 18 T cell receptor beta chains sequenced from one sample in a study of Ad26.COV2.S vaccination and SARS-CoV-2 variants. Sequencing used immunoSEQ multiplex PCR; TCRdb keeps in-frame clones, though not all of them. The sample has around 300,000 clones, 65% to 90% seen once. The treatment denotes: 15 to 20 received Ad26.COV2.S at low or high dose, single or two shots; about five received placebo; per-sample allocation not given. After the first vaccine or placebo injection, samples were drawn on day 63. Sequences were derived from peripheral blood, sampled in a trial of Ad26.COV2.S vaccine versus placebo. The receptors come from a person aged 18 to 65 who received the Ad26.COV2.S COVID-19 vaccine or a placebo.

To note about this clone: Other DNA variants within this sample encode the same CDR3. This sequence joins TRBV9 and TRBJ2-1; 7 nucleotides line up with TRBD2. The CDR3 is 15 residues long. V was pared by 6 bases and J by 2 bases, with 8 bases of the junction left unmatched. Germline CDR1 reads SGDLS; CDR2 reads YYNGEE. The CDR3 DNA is TGTGCCAGCACCCTAGGGGACTATCCCTACAATGAGCAGTTCTTC. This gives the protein CASTLGDYPYNEQFF.

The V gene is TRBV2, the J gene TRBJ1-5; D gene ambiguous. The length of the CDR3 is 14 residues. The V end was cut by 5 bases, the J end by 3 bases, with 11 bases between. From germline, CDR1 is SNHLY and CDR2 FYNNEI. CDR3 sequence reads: CASSLGRFNQPQHF. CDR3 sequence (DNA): TGTGCCAGCAGTCTGGGCCGTTTCAATCAGCCCCAGCATTTT. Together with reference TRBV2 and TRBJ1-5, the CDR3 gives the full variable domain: EPEVTQTPSHQVTQMGQEVILRCVPISNHLYFYWYRQILGQKVEFLVSFYNNEISEKSEIFDDQFSVERPDGSNFTLKIRSTKLEDSAMYFCASSLGRFNQPQHFGDGTRLSIL.

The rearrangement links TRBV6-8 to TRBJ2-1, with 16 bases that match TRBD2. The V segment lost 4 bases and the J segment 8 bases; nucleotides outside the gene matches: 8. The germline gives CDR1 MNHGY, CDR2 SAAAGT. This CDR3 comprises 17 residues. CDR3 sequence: CASSCGTSGRAFHEQFF. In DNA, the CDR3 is TGTGCCAGCAGTTGCGGGACTAGCGGGAGGGCCTTCCATGAGCAGTTCTTC.

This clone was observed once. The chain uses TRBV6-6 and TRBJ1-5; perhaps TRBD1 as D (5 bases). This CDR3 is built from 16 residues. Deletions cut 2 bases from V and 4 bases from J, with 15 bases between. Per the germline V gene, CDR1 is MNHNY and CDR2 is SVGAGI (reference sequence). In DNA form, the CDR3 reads TGTGCCAGCAGTTACAGCAGAGGGGAAGGAAATCAGCCCCAGCATTTT. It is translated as CASSYSRGEGNQPQHF.

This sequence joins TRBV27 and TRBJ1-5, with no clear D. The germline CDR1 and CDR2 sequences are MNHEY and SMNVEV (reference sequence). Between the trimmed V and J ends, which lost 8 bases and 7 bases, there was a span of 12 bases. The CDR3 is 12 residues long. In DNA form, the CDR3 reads TGTGCCAGCGGATTTTCTAAACAGCCCCAGCATTTT. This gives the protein CASGFSKQPQHF.

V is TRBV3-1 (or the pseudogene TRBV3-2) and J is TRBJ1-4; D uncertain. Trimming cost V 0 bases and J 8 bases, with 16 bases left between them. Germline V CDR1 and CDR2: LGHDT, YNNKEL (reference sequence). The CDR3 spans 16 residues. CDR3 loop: CASSQDKWGEPEKLFF. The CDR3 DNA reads TGTGCCAGCAGCCAAGATAAGTGGGGAGAGCCCGAAAAACTGTTTTTT.

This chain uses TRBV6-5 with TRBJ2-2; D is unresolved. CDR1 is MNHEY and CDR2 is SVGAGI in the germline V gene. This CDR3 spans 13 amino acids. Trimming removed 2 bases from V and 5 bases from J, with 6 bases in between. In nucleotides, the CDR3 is TGTGCCAGCAGTTACAGAAAAACCGGGGAGCTGTTTTTT. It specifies CASSYRKTGELFF.

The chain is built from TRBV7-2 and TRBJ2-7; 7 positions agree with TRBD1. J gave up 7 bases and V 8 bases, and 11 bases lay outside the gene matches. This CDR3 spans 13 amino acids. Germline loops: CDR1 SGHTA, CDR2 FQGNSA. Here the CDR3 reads CASGARQGEEQYF. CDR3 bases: TGTGCCAGCGGTGCGAGACAGGGTGAAGAGCAGTACTTC.

This CDR3 is CASSDSHTNTGELFF. The DNA of the CDR3 is TGTGCCAGCAGTGACTCGCATACCAACACCGGGGAGCTGTTTTTT. This chain links TRBV6-4 with TRBJ2-2; D is unresolved. The CDR3 length is 15 residues. V was cut by 0 bases and J by 2 bases, with 7 bases left in between. The V gene's germline CDR1 is MRHNA and CDR2 SNTAGT.

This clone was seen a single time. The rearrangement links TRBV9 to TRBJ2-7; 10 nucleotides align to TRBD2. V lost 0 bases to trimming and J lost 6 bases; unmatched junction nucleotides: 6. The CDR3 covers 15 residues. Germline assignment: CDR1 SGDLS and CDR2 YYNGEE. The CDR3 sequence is CASSVGASGRSEQYF. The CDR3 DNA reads TGTGCCAGCAGCGTAGGTGCTAGCGGGAGAAGCGAGCAGTACTTC. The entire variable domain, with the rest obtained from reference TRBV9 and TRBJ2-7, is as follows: DSGVTQTPKHLITATGQRVTLRCSPRSGDLSVYWYQQSLDQGLQFLIQYYNGEERAKGNILERFSAQQFPDLHSELNLSSLELGDSALYFCASSVGASGRSEQYFGPGTRLTVT.

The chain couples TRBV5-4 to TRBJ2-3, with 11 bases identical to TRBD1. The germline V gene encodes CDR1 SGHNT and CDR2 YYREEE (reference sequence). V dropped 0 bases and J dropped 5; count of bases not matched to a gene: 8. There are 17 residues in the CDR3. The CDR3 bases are TGTGCCAGCAGCTTGGGGGACGGACAGGGGGCAGGAGATACGCAGTATTTT. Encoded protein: CASSLGDGQGAGDTQYF.

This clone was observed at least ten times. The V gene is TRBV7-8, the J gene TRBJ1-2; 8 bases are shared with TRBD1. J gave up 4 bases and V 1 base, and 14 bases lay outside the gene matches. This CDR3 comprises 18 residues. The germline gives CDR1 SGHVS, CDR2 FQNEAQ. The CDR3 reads CASSLGVRGQDIIYGYTF. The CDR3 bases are TGTGCCAGCAGCTTAGGAGTTAGGGGACAGGACATTATCTATGGCTACACCTTC.

CDR3 protein: CASNLRAGNEQFF. The DNA for the CDR3 is TGTGCCAGCAACCTTAGGGCTGGCAATGAGCAGTTCTTC. The chain is built from TRBV13 and TRBJ2-1, with D unclear. CDR1 PRHDT and CDR2 FYEKMQ come from the germline V gene (reference sequence). The length of the CDR3 is 13 residues. V dropped 7 bases and J dropped 6 bases, with 13 bases sitting between them.

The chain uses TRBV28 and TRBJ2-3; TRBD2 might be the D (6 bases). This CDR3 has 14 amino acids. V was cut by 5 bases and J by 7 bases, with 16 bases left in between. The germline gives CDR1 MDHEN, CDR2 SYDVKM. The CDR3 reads CASSRGTGQYTQYF. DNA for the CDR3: TGTGCCAGCAGTCGCGGGACGGGGCAATATACGCAGTATTTT.

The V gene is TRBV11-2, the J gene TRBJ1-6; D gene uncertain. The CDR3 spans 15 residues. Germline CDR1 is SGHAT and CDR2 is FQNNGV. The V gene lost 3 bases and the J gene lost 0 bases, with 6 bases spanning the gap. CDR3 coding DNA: TGTGCCAGCAGCTTGAGGAGCTCCTATAATTCACCCCTCCACTTT. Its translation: CASSLRSSYNSPLHF.

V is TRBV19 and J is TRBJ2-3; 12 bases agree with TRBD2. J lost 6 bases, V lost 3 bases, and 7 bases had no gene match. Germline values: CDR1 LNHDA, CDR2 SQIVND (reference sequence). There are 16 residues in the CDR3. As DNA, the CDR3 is TGTGCCAGTAGTATGACTAGCGGGGGATCTGCGGATACGCAGTATTTT. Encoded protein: CASSMTSGGSADTQYF.

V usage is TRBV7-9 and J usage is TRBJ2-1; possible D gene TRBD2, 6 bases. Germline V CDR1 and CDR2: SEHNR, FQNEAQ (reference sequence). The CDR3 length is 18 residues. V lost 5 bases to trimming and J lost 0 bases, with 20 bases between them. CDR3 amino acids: CASSPRGVGPSSYNEQFF. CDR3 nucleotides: TGTGCCAGCAGCCCCCGCGGGGTAGGCCCGAGCTCCTACAATGAGCAGTTCTTC. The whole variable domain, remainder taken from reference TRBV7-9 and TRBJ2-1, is DTGVSQNPRHKITKRGQNVTFRCDPISEHNRLYWYRQTLGQGPEFLTYFQNEAQLEKSRLLSDRFSAERPKGSFSTLEIQRTEQGDSAMYLCASSPRGVGPSSYNEQFFGPGTRLTVL.

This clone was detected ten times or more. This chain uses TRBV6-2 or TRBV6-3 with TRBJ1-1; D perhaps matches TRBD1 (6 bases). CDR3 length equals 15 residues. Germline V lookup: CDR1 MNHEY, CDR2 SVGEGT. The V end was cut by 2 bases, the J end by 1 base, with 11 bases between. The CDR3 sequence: CASSYGGLGNTEAFF. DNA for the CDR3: TGTGCCAGCAGTTACGGGGGCTTGGGGAACACTGAAGCTTTCTTT.